The sample holds a few counts of the clone carrying this T cell receptor (beta chain). Its antigen is unknown. The sample belongs to a study of response to subunit inactivated influenza vaccine. Study-level results: Few additional T cells are recruited per seasonal influenza vaccination, authors suggested.

Trimming at V came to 6 bases and at J to 4 bases, leaving 11 bases not matched to a gene. The germline V gene encodes CDR1 DFQATT and CDR2 SNEGSKA (reference sequence). The CDR3 loop spans 15 amino acids. MiXCR, run by TCRdb on the RT-PCR reads, gives a single entry per CDR3 protein. The repertoire holds hundreds of thousands of distinct CDR3 sequences, with under 9% as singletons. The chain carries TRBV20-1 and TRBJ2-7, with 11 bases identical to TRBD2. Here the sequenced sample was PBMCs from blood, taken 23 months after vaccination. The TCR was taken from a man in his fifties or sixties who received an inactivated influenza vaccine. The CDR3 bases are TGCAGTGCCCGCTCCACTAGCGGGAGTACTTACGAGCAGTACTTC. Amino acids: CSARSTSGSTYEQYF.